This is a list of T cell receptor beta chains from one sample in a study of blood T cell repertoires in COVID-19. The assay was immunoSEQ multiplex PCR, and TCRdb's table has in-frame clones only and misses some. The sample contains tens of thousands of clones, 65% to 90% of which appear only once. The source material was peripheral blood. The receptors stem from a man aged 50 to 59 with COVID-19, enrolled during active disease. The CDR3 runs from the conserved cysteine through the conserved F or W. D genes are given only for firm matches. Clone size is shown for a subset of rows, as once, few, many or a class of expanded clone.

J: TRBJ1-2
size: .
D: TRBD1
V: TRBV5-1
CDR3: CASRSTGVGYTF
DNA: TGCGCCAGCAGATCTACAGGGGTAGGCTACACCTTC

J: TRBJ2-1
size: .
D: .
V: TRBV7-2
CDR3: CASSVRSRQFF
DNA: TGTGCCAGCAGTGTGAGGTCCCGGCAGTTCTTC

J: TRBJ2-1
size: .
D: TRBD2
V: TRBV12-3/TRBV12-4
CDR3: CASSLRGGEFF
DNA: TGTGCCAGCAGCCTTCGGGGGGGAGAGTTCTTC

J: TRBJ2-7
size: .
D: .
V: TRBV7-6
CDR3: CASSLSGYTYEQYF
DNA: TGTGCCAGCAGCTTAAGCGGGTACACGTACGAGCAGTACTTC

J: TRBJ2-3
size: .
D: .
V: TRBV5-3
CDR3: CAGIGDTQYF
DNA: TGTGCCGGAATCGGGGATACGCAGTATTTT

J: TRBJ1-2
size: .
D: TRBD1
V: TRBV5-4
CDR3: CASSSGGGTGSNYGYTF
DNA: TGTGCCAGCAGCTCTGGGGGGGGGACAGGGTCCAACTATGGCTACACCTTC

J: TRBJ1-1
size: .
D: .
V: TRBV10-2
CDR3: CASSNRMNTEAFF
DNA: TGCGCCAGCAGTAACAGGATGAACACTGAAGCTTTCTTT

J: TRBJ1-4
size: .
D: .
V: TRBV9
CDR3: CASSVDITTNEKLFF
DNA: TGTGCCAGCAGCGTAGATATAACAACTAATGAAAAACTGTTTTTT

J: TRBJ1-2
size: .
D: .
V: TRBV18
CDR3: CASSPKITQNYGYTF
DNA: TGTGCCAGCTCACCAAAAATCACTCAAAACTATGGCTACACCTTC

J: TRBJ2-3
size: .
D: .
V: TRBV3-1/TRBV3-2
CDR3: CASRNDGQTSTDTQYF
DNA: TGTGCCAGCAGAAACGACGGCCAGACTAGCACAGATACGCAGTATTTT

J: TRBJ2-7
size: few
D: TRBD1
V: TRBV18
CDR3: CASSSSPGQANFYEQYF
DNA: TGTGCCAGCTCATCGTCTCCGGGACAGGCTAATTTCTACGAGCAGTACTTC

J: TRBJ2-6
size: .
D: TRBD1
V: TRBV3-1/TRBV3-2
CDR3: CASSRYRGRDRTGANVLTF
DNA: TGTGCCAGCAGCCGCTACAGGGGGCGCGACAGAACTGGGGCCAACGTCCTGACTTTC

J: TRBJ1-1
size: .
D: .
V: TRBV4-1
CDR3: CASNPNLGGRGEAFF
DNA: TGCGCCAGCAACCCGAACCTAGGCGGGAGGGGGGAAGCTTTCTTT

J: TRBJ1-5
size: few
D: .
V: TRBV28
CDR3: CASSLEQSNQPQHF
DNA: TGTGCCAGCAGTTTGGAGCAGAGCAATCAGCCCCAGCATTTT

J: TRBJ2-5
size: .
D: TRBD1
V: TRBV24-1
CDR3: CATSDPRQGQETQYF
DNA: TGTGCCACCAGTGACCCTCGACAGGGTCAGGAGACCCAGTACTTC

J: TRBJ2-7
size: .
D: .
V: TRBV5-4
CDR3: CASRRENSYEQYF
DNA: TGTGCCAGCAGAAGGGAGAACTCCTACGAGCAGTACTTC